The next 18 T cell receptor beta chains were all read from a single sample in a study of shared clonotypes between healthy human individuals. Produced via immunoSEQ multiplex PCR; TCRdb's table is partial and in-frame only. The sample gives about 590,000 clones, over 95% of which show up once; over 0.09% is in the top ten. The naive CD8 fraction comprised CD45RO-negative cells positively selected for CCR7 and excluded terminally differentiated effector memory CD45RA+ cells. The sequencing sample was made of naive CD8+ T cells sorted from blood. The receptors originated from a woman aged 25-40 years in good health.

This chain joins TRBV2 and TRBJ2-1, with D tentatively TRBD2 (5 bases). The ends were cut back, 4 bases at V and 7 bases at J, with 8 bases in the middle. This CDR3 has 12 amino acids. CDR1 and CDR2 (germline): SNHLY, FYNNEI. CDR3: CASSGTGNEQFF. CDR3 DNA sequence: TGTGCCAGCAGTGGGACGGGAAATGAGCAGTTCTTC.

The chain couples TRBV27 to TRBJ2-7; D may match TRBD1 or TRBD2 (5 bases each). Between the trimmed V and J ends, which lost 4 bases and 0 bases, there was a span of 10 bases. Germline V lookup: CDR1 MNHEY, CDR2 SMNVEV (reference sequence). This CDR3 spans 14 amino acids. This chain's CDR3 is CASSSSGHSYEQYF. The CDR3 region has the DNA TGTGCCAGCAGTTCCTCGGGGCACTCCTACGAGCAGTACTTC.

This chain connects TRBV28 to TRBJ2-7, with 7 positions matching TRBD1. The ends lost 2 bases at V and 5 bases at J; junction bases unmatched: 12. The CDR3 consists of 16 residues. The germline V gene encodes CDR1 MDHEN and CDR2 SYDVKM. CDR3 DNA sequence: TGTGCCAGCAGTTTACTTCCCCCGACAGGGTTCCACGAGCAGTACTTC. This codes for CASSLLPPTGFHEQYF.

This chain connects TRBV4-1 to TRBJ2-1; the D gene is possibly TRBD1 (6 bases). CDR1 and CDR2 (germline): MGHRA, YSYEKL. V was clipped by 0 bases and J by 0 bases, with 9 bases between them. The CDR3 extends over 16 amino acids. CDR3 nucleotide sequence: TGCGCCAGCAGCCAAGAGTGGGGGCCCTCCTACAATGAGCAGTTCTTC. This translates into CASSQEWGPSYNEQFF.

This chain connects TRBV5-1 to TRBJ2-5; 9 nucleotides line up with TRBD2. V trimming: 5 bases; J trimming: 6 bases; junction bases outside the gene matches: 8. In germline, CDR1 is SGHRS, CDR2 YFSETQ. The CDR3 sequence is 14 residues long. The CDR3 region is CASRRAGGPKTQYF. CDR3 nucleotides: TGCGCCAGCAGGAGGGCGGGAGGGCCCAAGACCCAGTACTTC. Based on the CDR3 plus reference TRBV5-1 and TRBJ2-5, the full variable domain is KAGVTQTPRYLIKTRGQQVTLSCSPISGHRSVSWYQQTPGQGLQFLFEYFSETQRNKGNFPGRFSGRQFSNSRSEMNVSTLELGDSALYLCASRRAGGPKTQYFGPGTRLLVL.

The rearrangement joins TRBV19 to TRBJ2-7; D is ambiguous. This CDR3 is built from 16 residues. V shed 1 base and J shed 2 bases, with 15 bases lying between them. The germline gives CDR1 LNHDA, CDR2 SQIVND (reference sequence). CDR3 sequence (DNA): TGTGCCAGTAGTATAGGTTTAACCCGACAACCCTACGAGCAGTACTTC. This encodes CASSIGLTRQPYEQYF.

The chain employs TRBV4-1 and TRBJ2-3; D possibly corresponds to TRBD2 (6 bases). CDR3 size: 19 residues. V was clipped by 11 bases and J by 2 bases, with 32 bases between them. Germline values: CDR1 MGHRA, CDR2 YSYEKL. The CDR3 loop is CAARGGRAGQKYDTDTQYF. The CDR3 DNA reads as TGCGCCGCTAGAGGTGGTAGAGCGGGTCAGAAGTACGACACAGATACGCAGTATTTT.

The chain combines TRBV5-4 with TRBJ1-2; 10 bases line up with TRBD1. CDR1 and CDR2 from the germline V gene are SGHNT and YYREEE (reference sequence). V shed 4 bases, J shed 8 bases, and the junction held 5 bases outside the gene matches. This CDR3 is built from 13 residues. The DNA of the CDR3 is TGTGCCAGCAGCGGGACAGGGGTTGGAGGCTACACCTTC. Its translation: CASSGTGVGGYTF. Supplemented by reference TRBV5-4 and TRBJ1-2, the full variable domain reads ETGVTQSPTHLIKTRGQQVTLRCSSQSGHNTVSWYQQALGQGPQFIFQYYREEENGRGNFPPRFSGLQFPNYSSELNVNALELDDSALYLCASSGTGVGGYTFGSGTRLTVV.

This chain uses TRBV6-5 with TRBJ1-1; weak D call: TRBD1 (5 bases). Per the germline V gene, CDR1 is MNHEY and CDR2 is SVGAGI. V was clipped by 7 bases and J by 9 bases, with 12 bases between them. CDR3 size: 11 residues. The CDR3 bases are TGTGCCAGCATGGGGGGGGTCAAAGCTTTCTTT. This codes for CASMGGVKAFF.

This clone was counted between two and nine times. The same CDR3 arises from other DNA sequences in this sample as well. J is TRBJ1-5 and V is TRBV6-5; D is unresolved. V lost 3 bases and J 7 bases, leaving 10 bases between the germline ends. The CDR3 spans 13 residues. Germline CDR1 reads MNHEY; CDR2 reads SVGAGI. The CDR3 spells CASSYGVSQPQHF. CDR3 DNA: TGTGCCAGCAGTTATGGTGTGAGCCAGCCCCAGCATTTT.

This clone appeared a single time. This chain links TRBV28 with TRBJ1-5; TRBD1 might be the D (5 bases). This CDR3 spans 15 amino acids. Trimming removed 5 bases at V and 0 bases at J, with 11 bases between. The V gene's germline CDR1 is MDHEN and CDR2 SYDVKM. Here the CDR3 reads CASSDSPYSNQPQHF. The CDR3 DNA follows: TGTGCCAGCAGTGACAGTCCATATAGCAATCAGCCCCAGCATTTT.

The chain carries TRBV7-8 and TRBJ2-3, with D tentatively TRBD2 (5 bases). Germline V lookup: CDR1 SGHVS, CDR2 FQNEAQ. Trimming removed 5 bases from V and 2 bases from J, with 17 bases in between. The CDR3 is 16 residues long. The CDR3 DNA sequence: TGTGCCAGCAGCCTGACCGGGAAAGGGATCACAGATACGCAGTATTTT. Residues: CASSLTGKGITDTQYF.

This chain uses TRBV4-2 with TRBJ1-2; no clear D. This CDR3 comprises 16 residues. Looked up from germline, CDR1 is LGHNA and CDR2 is YNFKEQ. Trimming took 0 bases from V and 0 from J, leaving 11 bases between them. This CDR3 is CASSQDSISSNYGYTF. The CDR3 DNA reads as TGTGCCAGCAGCCAAGATTCCATCTCGTCTAACTATGGCTACACCTTC.

The chain uses TRBV27 and TRBJ2-5, with D unresolved. Germline lookup yields CDR1 MNHEY and CDR2 SMNVEV (reference sequence). The V gene lost 0 bases and the J gene lost 0 bases, with 5 bases spanning the gap. This CDR3 has 14 amino acids. The CDR3 spells CASSLSSYQETQYF. DNA of the CDR3: TGTGCCAGCAGTTTATCCTCCTACCAAGAGACCCAGTACTTC.

The sample holds one count of this clone. The chain has TRBV6-4 and TRBJ2-5, with 8 bases lining up with TRBD1. Germline CDR1 and CDR2: MRHNA and SNTAGT. With V trimmed by 0 bases and J by 5 bases, 8 bases remained unmatched. CDR3 length: 16 amino acids. The CDR3 sequence is CASSDSLTGAPETQYF. Written as DNA, the CDR3 is TGTGCCAGCAGTGACTCCCTGACAGGGGCCCCTGAGACCCAGTACTTC.

The chain links TRBV19 to TRBJ2-2; no definite D call. V was pared by 5 bases and J by 6 bases, with 16 bases between. The CDR3 spans 15 residues. CDR1 is LNHDA, CDR2 SQIVND, per germline (reference sequence). CDR3 amino acids: CASSLGFRSAGELFF. Written as DNA, the CDR3 is TGTGCCAGTAGTCTCGGGTTCCGGTCCGCCGGGGAGCTGTTTTTT.

This chain connects TRBV5-8 to TRBJ2-3; the D gene is possibly TRBD2 (7 bases). The CDR3 is 16 amino acids. Trimming left V 4 bases short and J 1 base short, with 16 bases between. Germline V gene data show CDR1 as SGHTS and CDR2 as YDEGEE. The CDR3 loop reads CASSPGGGGRTDTQYF. For the CDR3, the DNA is TGTGCCAGCAGCCCTGGGGGGGGCGGGCGCACAGATACGCAGTATTTT.

In this sample, this clone turned up once. V and J are TRBV13 and TRBJ2-3; maybe TRBD2 (5 bases). Germline lookup yields CDR1 PRHDT and CDR2 FYEKMQ (reference sequence). V gave up 5 bases and J gave up 0 bases, with 15 bases separating them. The CDR3 is made up of 16 amino acids. In DNA, the CDR3 is TGTGCCAGCAGCCCCGGGGTAGGCGGAAGCACAGATACGCAGTATTTT. It codes for CASSPGVGGSTDTQYF.